Each of the 30 T cell receptor beta chains below was sequenced from the same sample in a study of identical twins. In TCRdb, the 5' RACE reads were re-called with MiXCR into one record per CDR3 protein. The sample contains about 720,000 distinct CDR3 sequences, 8.6% of which appear only once. The same sample was also used in a study of yellow fever vaccine responses in identical twins.

Sequencing was performed on PBMCs. Every receptor here comes from a woman under 30 in good health.

This clonotype was found a few times. This rearrangement joins TRBV9 to TRBJ2-3; D is tentatively TRBD1 or TRBD2 (6 bases each). Germline V gene lookup returns CDR1 SGDLS and CDR2 YYNGEE. Trimming left V 0 bases short and J 4 bases short, with 12 bases between. The CDR3 is made up of 15 amino acids. In nucleotides, the CDR3 is TGTGCCAGCAGCGTAGTTGGAGGGGGACCAGATACGCAGTATTTT. Amino acid sequence: CASSVVGGGPDTQYF.

This chain connects TRBV2 to TRBJ2-7; D not certain. This CDR3 region has 14 residues. Trimming cost V 3 bases and J 2 bases, with 11 bases left between them. Germline V lookup: CDR1 SNHLY, CDR2 FYNNEI. The DNA of the CDR3 is TGTGCCAGCAGTGATGTCCTAGTCGCCTACGAGCAGTACTTC. Translated, it gives CASSDVLVAYEQYF.

This clonotype has more than one count but fewer than ten. The rearrangement uses TRBV28 and TRBJ2-1; the D gene is possibly TRBD1 (6 bases). The V gene lost 9 bases and the J gene lost 3 bases, with 12 bases spanning the gap. The length of the CDR3 is 13 residues. Germline V gene lookup returns CDR1 MDHEN and CDR2 SYDVKM. CDR3 nucleotides: TGTGCCAGTGCACAGGGTTTCTACAATGAGCAGTTCTTC. It encodes CASAQGFYNEQFF.

This clonotype was observed a handful of times. This chain joins TRBV2 and TRBJ2-7; D may correspond to TRBD1 or TRBD2 (5 bases each). The germline V gene encodes CDR1 SNHLY and CDR2 FYNNEI. This CDR3 comprises 15 residues. The V end lost 6 bases, the J end lost 4 bases, and 19 bases lay between the germline ends. CDR3 nucleotides: TGTGCCAGCAGGGGGGACCGGGTGCCTCGTTACGAGCAGTACTTC. This gives the protein CASRGDRVPRYEQYF.

This clonotype was observed a few times. The rearrangement uses TRBV5-8 and TRBJ2-5, with 9 positions matching TRBD2. The germline V gene encodes CDR1 SGHTS and CDR2 YDEGEE. V trimming: 0 bases; J trimming: 5 bases; junction bases outside the gene matches: 8. The CDR3 covers 16 residues. The CDR3 loop reads CASSLDRGRAEETQYF. The DNA for the CDR3 is TGTGCCAGCAGCTTGGACCGCGGGAGGGCCGAGGAGACCCAGTACTTC. Together with reference TRBV5-8 and TRBJ2-5, the CDR3 gives the full variable domain: EAGVTQSPTHLIKTRGQQATLRCSPISGHTSVYWYQQALGLGLQFLLWYDEGEERNRGNFPPRFSGRQFPNYSSELNVNALELEDSALYLCASSLDRGRAEETQYFGPGTRLLVL.

The CDR3 DNA sequence: TGTGCCAGCAGTGATACCGGGACCCGCCCTTACGAGCAGTACTTC. Protein sequence: CASSDTGTRPYEQYF. The chain carries TRBV25-1 and TRBJ2-7; D may match TRBD1 or TRBD2 (5 bases each). CDR1 is MGHDK, CDR2 SYGVNS, per germline. V lost 3 bases, J lost 4 bases, and 16 bases lay in between. CDR3 length: 15 residues.

This clonotype was counted between two and nine times. The CDR3 sequence: CASSLTGIGTEAFF. The CDR3 nucleotides are TGTGCCAGCAGTCTCACAGGGATAGGGACTGAAGCTTTCTTT. V usage is TRBV27 and J usage is TRBJ1-1, with TRBD1 as a possible D gene (6 bases). The CDR3 extends over 14 amino acids. The V and J ends lost 5 bases and 5 bases respectively, with 15 bases between them. Germline V gene lookup returns CDR1 MNHEY and CDR2 SMNVEV (reference sequence).

This clonotype was recorded many times. The rearrangement joins TRBV6-1 to TRBJ1-2; D is ambiguous. This CDR3 contains 14 residues. CDR1 MNHNS and CDR2 SASEGT come from the germline V gene. Trimming removed 11 bases from V and 4 bases from J, with 20 bases in between. DNA of the CDR3: TGTGCCTCTTCTCGGGAGGGTGCCCTCTATGGCTACACCTTC. It specifies CASSREGALYGYTF.

This clonotype was found a few times. The rearrangement links TRBV6-5 to TRBJ2-7; 10 bases are a match to TRBD2. Germline CDR1 is MNHEY and CDR2 is SVGAGI. The length of the CDR3 is 16 residues. V gave up 0 bases and J gave up 5 bases; unmatched junction bases: 7. CDR3 sequence reads: CASSYSTLAGEHEQYF. CDR3 in DNA: TGTGCCAGCAGTTACTCGACCCTAGCGGGGGAACACGAGCAGTACTTC.

A few counts support this clonotype. This chain links TRBV28 with TRBJ2-7, with TRBD1 matching 10 bases. CDR1 MDHEN and CDR2 SYDVKM come from the germline V gene. The CDR3 is made up of 15 amino acids. V lost 4 bases and J lost 4; bases outside the gene matches: 7. The CDR3 loop is CASSSSGTGEYEQYF. The CDR3 DNA follows: TGTGCCAGCAGTTCATCCGGGACAGGGGAGTACGAGCAGTACTTC.

This clonotype is medium-sized in the sample. The chain recombines TRBV7-8 with TRBJ2-3, with 7 bases aligning to TRBD1. V trimming: 6 bases; J trimming: 6 bases; junction bases outside the gene matches: 12. This CDR3 region has 15 residues. From germline, CDR1 is SGHVS and CDR2 FQNEAQ. The DNA of the CDR3 is TGTGCCAGCAGTCGACGGGACAGCCTATCCGATACGCAGTATTTT. Translation gives CASSRRDSLSDTQYF.

This clonotype was counted a few times. The rearrangement links TRBV20-1 to TRBJ2-3; possibly TRBD2 for D (5 bases). Germline CDR1 DFQATT, CDR2 SNEGSKA (reference sequence). The V end was cut by 7 bases, the J end by 2 bases, with 10 bases between. This CDR3 contains 12 residues. CDR3 DNA sequence: TGCAGTGGGGCGGGTACCACAGATACGCAGTATTTT. Its translation: CSGAGTTDTQYF.

This clonotype has more than one count but fewer than ten. CDR3 sequence (DNA): TGTGCCAGCACCAAGGGCGGGAGGGCCTACAATGAGCAGTTCTTC. It yields the protein CASTKGGRAYNEQFF. The chain is built from TRBV6-2 or TRBV6-3 and TRBJ2-1, with 9 bases that match TRBD2. V dropped 7 bases and J dropped 2; count of bases not matched to a gene: 6. The germline V gene encodes CDR1 MNHEY and CDR2 SVGEGT. The CDR3 has 15 residues.

This clonotype showed up just a few times. This chain uses TRBV2 with TRBJ2-2; TRBD1 aligns across 8 bases. The CDR3 contains 16 residues. Per the germline V gene, CDR1 is SNHLY and CDR2 is FYNNEI. V lost 2 bases, J lost 3 bases, and 5 bases stayed unmatched. The CDR3 region has the DNA TGTGCCAGCAGTGAATGGCAGGGGGCCGACACCGGGGAGCTGTTTTTT. Protein: CASSEWQGADTGELFF.

The chain recombines TRBV20-1 with TRBJ2-5; possibly TRBD2 for D (6 bases). Germline lookup yields CDR1 DFQATT and CDR2 SNEGSKA (reference sequence). This CDR3 has 15 residues. Trimming took 1 base from V and 2 from J, leaving 14 bases between them. The CDR3 reads CSARGSSVIQETQYF. The CDR3 DNA sequence: TGCAGTGCTAGAGGGTCTAGCGTGATACAAGAGACCCAGTACTTC.

This clonotype turned up a few times. The chain links TRBV6-2 or TRBV6-3 to TRBJ2-6, with D perhaps TRBD2 (5 bases). The V end lost 7 bases, the J end lost 0 bases, and 25 bases lay between the germline ends. The CDR3 runs to 20 residues. Germline lookup yields CDR1 MNHEY and CDR2 SVGEGT. As DNA, the CDR3 is TGTGCCAGCAAGACCGCCGGCACGGACTGGAACCTCTCTGGGGCCAACGTCCTGACTTTC. Residues: CASKTAGTDWNLSGANVLTF.

This clonotype has a handful of counts. V gene TRBV5-6 combines with J gene TRBJ1-5, with D perhaps TRBD1 (6 bases). Trimming shortened V by 3 bases and J by 7 bases, and 11 bases separated the two germline ends. The CDR3 loop spans 13 amino acids. CDR1 SGHDT and CDR2 YYEEEE come from the germline V gene. CDR3 in DNA: TGTGCCAGCAGCTCACAGGGAATCCAGCCCCAGCATTTT. Protein product: CASSSQGIQPQHF. The full variable domain, its missing parts supplied by reference TRBV5-6 and TRBJ1-5, is DAGVTQSPTHLIKTRGQQVTLRCSPKSGHDTVSWYQQALGQGPQFIFQYYEEEERQRGNFPDRFSGHQFPNYSSELNVNALLLGDSALYLCASSSQGIQPQHFGDGTRLSIL.

A few counts support this clonotype. This chain connects TRBV20-1 to TRBJ2-1; D is perhaps TRBD1 (6 bases). V dropped 3 bases and J dropped 4 bases, with 13 bases sitting between them. Germline loops: CDR1 DFQATT, CDR2 SNEGSKA (reference sequence). The CDR3 totals 14 residues. CDR3 sequence reads: CSARNRASYNEQFF. In DNA, the CDR3 is TGCAGTGCTAGGAACAGGGCATCGTACAATGAGCAGTTCTTC.

This chain's CDR3 is CASSQGTGEGLYEQYF. The CDR3 nucleotides are TGCGCCAGCAGCCAAGGGACAGGGGAAGGCCTCTACGAGCAGTACTTC. V gene TRBV4-1 combines with J gene TRBJ2-7; TRBD1 aligns across 9 bases. Germline CDR1 is MGHRA and CDR2 is YSYEKL. The CDR3 consists of 16 residues. Trimming at V came to 1 base and at J to 3 bases, leaving 7 bases not matched to a gene.

The V and J genes are TRBV20-1 and TRBJ1-6, with D perhaps TRBD1 (5 bases). The CDR3 is made up of 19 amino acids. Trimming shortened V by 1 base and J by 1 base, and 20 bases separated the two germline ends. CDR1 and CDR2 (germline): DFQATT, SNEGSKA (reference sequence). For the CDR3, the DNA is TGCAGTGCTAGAGCGCAGTCACGGGGCGGAGTGTCCTATAATTCACCCCTCCACTTT. Translating it yields CSARAQSRGGVSYNSPLHF.

This clonotype appeared a few times. The chain carries TRBV5-1 and TRBJ2-2; the match to TRBD2 covers 7 bases. Per the germline V gene, CDR1 is SGHRS and CDR2 is YFSETQ. The CDR3 runs to 16 residues. V was pared by 2 bases and J by 4 bases, with 8 bases of the junction left unmatched. CDR3 in DNA: TGCGCCAGCAGCTTCGGCATGGCGGGGGTCACCGGGGAGCTGTTTTTT. This sequence encodes CASSFGMAGVTGELFF.

Ten or more counts support this clonotype. The chain links TRBV3-1 to TRBJ2-7; D call uncertain. The ends were cut back, 2 bases at V and 7 bases at J, with 9 bases in the middle. Germline loops: CDR1 LGHDT, CDR2 YNNKEL (reference sequence). This CDR3 has 12 residues. The CDR3 region has the DNA TGTGCCAGCAGCCAAAAGACACAGGAGCAGTACTTC. It yields the protein CASSQKTQEQYF.

This chain joins TRBV5-1 and TRBJ2-2; D is perhaps TRBD2 (5 bases). Trimming took off 0 bases at V and 4 bases at J, with 13 bases between the two ends. The CDR3 runs to 16 residues. Germline V gene lookup returns CDR1 SGHRS and CDR2 YFSETQ. The CDR3: CASSLVGEPSTGELFF. CDR3 bases: TGCGCCAGCAGCTTGGTTGGGGAGCCGAGCACCGGGGAGCTGTTTTTT.

This clonotype was counted a few times. The gene calls are TRBV7-9 and TRBJ2-2; the match to TRBD2 covers 9 bases. V dropped 5 bases and J dropped 8; count of bases not matched to a gene: 12. From germline, CDR1 is SEHNR and CDR2 FQNEAQ (reference sequence). The CDR3 extends over 16 amino acids. Here the CDR3 DNA reads TGTGCCAGCAGCCATTCGGCTAGCGGGATGTCAGGGGAGCTGTTTTTT. This translates into CASSHSASGMSGELFF.

There are a few counts of this clonotype. J is TRBJ1-1 and V is TRBV29-1, with D uncertain. Germline V gene sequence: CDR1 SQVTM, CDR2 ANQGSEA. This CDR3 is 13 amino acids long. V shed 3 bases and J shed 0 bases, with 8 bases lying between them. CDR3 protein: CSVDGGLNTEAFF. CDR3 DNA: TGCAGCGTTGACGGAGGTTTGAACACTGAAGCTTTCTTT.

This clonotype was counted between two and nine times. The chain has TRBV24-1 and TRBJ2-1, with D hard to call. The CDR3 runs to 15 residues. V was clipped by 1 base and J by 5 bases, with 11 bases between them. Germline V gene sequence: CDR1 KGHDR, CDR2 SFDVKD. The CDR3 sequence is CATSDFQTKDNEQFF. CDR3 nucleotide sequence: TGTGCCACCAGTGATTTTCAGACAAAAGACAATGAGCAGTTCTTC.

The DNA for the CDR3 is TGTGCCAGCAGCTTAGATTTTGTATTGGGCCAGGGGATAAATGAGCAGTTCTTC. This codes for CASSLDFVLGQGINEQFF. The chain links TRBV7-6 to TRBJ2-1; D possibly corresponds to TRBD1 (6 bases). Per germline, CDR1 SGHVS and CDR2 FNYEAQ. V was pared by 1 base and J by 7 bases, with 23 bases between. The CDR3 runs 18 residues.

The chain uses TRBV7-6 and TRBJ2-3; D unresolved. V was cut by 0 bases and J by 2 bases, with 9 bases left in between. CDR1 is SGHVS and CDR2 is FNYEAQ in the germline V gene. This CDR3 has 15 residues. The chain's CDR3 is CASSLADGATDTQYF. CDR3 in DNA: TGTGCCAGCAGCTTAGCAGATGGTGCCACAGATACGCAGTATTTT.

This chain connects TRBV29-1 to TRBJ2-3; 7 bases are a match to TRBD2. Germline trimming cut 5 bases from V and 2 bases from J; bases unmatched to any gene: 7. The germline V gene encodes CDR1 SQVTM and CDR2 ANQGSEA. The CDR3 extends over 14 amino acids. CDR3: CSVNSGGLTDTQYF. The CDR3 DNA reads TGCAGCGTTAATTCGGGGGGACTCACAGATACGCAGTATTTT.

This clonotype has only a few counts. V is TRBV11-1 and J is TRBJ2-5; weak D call: TRBD2 (6 bases). CDR3 length: 17 amino acids. V lost 2 bases, J lost 5 bases, and 21 bases lay in between. Germline values: CDR1 SGHAT, CDR2 FQDESV (reference sequence). The chain's CDR3 is CASSLPSGVGGKETQYF. The DNA for the CDR3 is TGTGCCAGCAGCTTACCATCGGGGGTTGGGGGTAAGGAGACCCAGTACTTC. The full variable domain, rest sourced from reference TRBV11-1 and TRBJ2-5, is EAEVAQSPRYKITEKSQAVAFWCDPISGHATLYWYRQILGQGPELLVQFQDESVVDDSQLPKDRFSAERLKGVDSTLKIQPAELGDSAMYLCASSLPSGVGGKETQYFGPGTRLLVL.